This T cell receptor (beta chain) was obtained from a study of blood T cell repertoires in COVID-19. Study context: From T cells, B-cell-depleted T cells, or PBMCs came the material, which was cDNA or gDNA.

The method was immunoSEQ multiplex PCR; TCRdb's version includes in-frame clones alone and lacks a portion of them. This table has about 210,000 clones, just over 90% appearing once. Sequences were obtained from peripheral blood. The clonotype originates from a man younger than 45 with acute or convalescent COVID-19.

In DNA, the CDR3 is TGTGCCAGCAGCTTGTCCCCGGGACAGAATCAGCCCCAGCATTTT. This encodes CASSLSPGQNQPQHF. The rearrangement joins TRBV7-2 to TRBJ1-5; 7 nucleotides align to TRBD1. Germline values: CDR1 SGHTA, CDR2 FQGNSA. CDR3 size: 15 residues. J gave up 4 bases and V 3 bases, and 6 bases lay outside the gene matches.